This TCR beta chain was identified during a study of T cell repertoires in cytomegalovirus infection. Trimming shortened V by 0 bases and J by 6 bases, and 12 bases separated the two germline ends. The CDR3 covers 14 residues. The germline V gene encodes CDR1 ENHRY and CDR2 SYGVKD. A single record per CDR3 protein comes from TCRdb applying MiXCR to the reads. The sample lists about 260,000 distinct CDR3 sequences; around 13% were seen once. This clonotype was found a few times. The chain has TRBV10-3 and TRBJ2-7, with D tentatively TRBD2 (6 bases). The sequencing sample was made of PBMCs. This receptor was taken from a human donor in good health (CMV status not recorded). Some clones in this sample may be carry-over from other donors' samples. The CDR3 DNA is TGTGCCATCAGTGAGTCTGGAGGGGAGGCCGAGCAGTACTTC. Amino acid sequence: CAISESGGEAEQYF.